This paragraph covers one T cell receptor (beta chain) sequence. Random hexamers served to reverse transcribe roughly 0.5 to 1 ug RNA. From the immunoSEQ multiplex PCR reads, TCRdb called clonotypes with MiXCR, one entry per CDR3 protein. The table lists around 280,000 distinct CDR3 sequences, roughly 94% of them singletons. The entry originates in a study of CD8 T cells in Susac syndrome. While CD8+ and CD4+ T cells were isolated negatively, TEMRA cells were enriched by FACS. The V end lost 3 bases, the J end lost 4 bases, and 8 bases lay between the germline ends. The CDR3 totals 12 residues. CDR1 and CDR2 from the germline V gene are SQVTM and ANQGSEA.

The sample consisted of CD4+ T cells from PBMCs. The sequence was obtained from a human donor with multiple sclerosis. The gene calls are TRBV29-1 and TRBJ2-3; D may correspond to TRBD1 or TRBD2 (5 bases each). This chain's CDR3 is CSVERGPDTQYF. The CDR3 coding sequence is TGCAGCGTTGAGAGGGGCCCAGATACGCAGTATTTT.